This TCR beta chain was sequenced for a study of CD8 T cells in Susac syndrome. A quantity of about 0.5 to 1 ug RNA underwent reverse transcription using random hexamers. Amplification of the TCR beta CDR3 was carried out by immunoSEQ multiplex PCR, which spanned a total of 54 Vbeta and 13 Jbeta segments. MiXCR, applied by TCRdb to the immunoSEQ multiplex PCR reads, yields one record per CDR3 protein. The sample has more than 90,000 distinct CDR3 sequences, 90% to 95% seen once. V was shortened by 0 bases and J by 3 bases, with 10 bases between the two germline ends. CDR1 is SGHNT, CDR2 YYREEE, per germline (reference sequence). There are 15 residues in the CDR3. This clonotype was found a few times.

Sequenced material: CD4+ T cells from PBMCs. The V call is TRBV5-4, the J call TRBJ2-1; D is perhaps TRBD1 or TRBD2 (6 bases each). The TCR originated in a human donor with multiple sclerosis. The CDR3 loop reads CASSLGGGGYNEQFF. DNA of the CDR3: TGTGCCAGCAGCTTGGGAGGGGGAGGCTACAATGAGCAGTTCTTC.